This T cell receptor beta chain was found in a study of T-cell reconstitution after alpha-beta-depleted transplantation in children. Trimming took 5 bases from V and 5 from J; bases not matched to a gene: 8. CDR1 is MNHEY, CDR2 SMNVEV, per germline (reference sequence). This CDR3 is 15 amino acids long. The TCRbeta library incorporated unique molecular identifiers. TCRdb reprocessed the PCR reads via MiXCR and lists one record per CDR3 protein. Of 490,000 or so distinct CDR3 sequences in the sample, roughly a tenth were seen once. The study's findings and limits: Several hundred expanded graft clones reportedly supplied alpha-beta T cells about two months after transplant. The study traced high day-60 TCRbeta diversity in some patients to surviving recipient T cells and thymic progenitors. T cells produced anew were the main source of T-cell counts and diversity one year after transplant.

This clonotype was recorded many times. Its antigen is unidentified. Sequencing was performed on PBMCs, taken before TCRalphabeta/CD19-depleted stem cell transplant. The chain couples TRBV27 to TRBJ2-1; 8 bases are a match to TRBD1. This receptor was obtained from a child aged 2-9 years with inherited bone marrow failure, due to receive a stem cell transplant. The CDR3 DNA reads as TGTGCCAGCAGTCCACAGGGGGTAGGGGACAATGAGCAGTTCTTC. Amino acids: CASSPQGVGDNEQFF.